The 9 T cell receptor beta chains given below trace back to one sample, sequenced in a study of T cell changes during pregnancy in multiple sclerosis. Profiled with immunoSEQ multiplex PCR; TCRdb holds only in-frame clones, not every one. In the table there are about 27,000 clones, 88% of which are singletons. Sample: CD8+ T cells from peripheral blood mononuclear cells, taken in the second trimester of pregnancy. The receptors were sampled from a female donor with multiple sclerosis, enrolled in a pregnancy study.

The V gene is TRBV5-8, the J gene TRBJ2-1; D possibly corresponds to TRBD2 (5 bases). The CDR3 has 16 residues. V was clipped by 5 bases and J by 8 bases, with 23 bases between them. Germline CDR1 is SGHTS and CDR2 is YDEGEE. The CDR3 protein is CASRSQRAAPRYEQFF. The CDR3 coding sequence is TGTGCCAGCAGGTCCCAAAGAGCGGCCCCTAGGTATGAGCAGTTCTTC.

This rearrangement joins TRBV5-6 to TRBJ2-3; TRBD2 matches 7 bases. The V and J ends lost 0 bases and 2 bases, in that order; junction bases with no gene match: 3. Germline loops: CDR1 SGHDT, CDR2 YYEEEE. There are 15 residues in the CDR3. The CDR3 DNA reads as TGTGCCAGCAGCTTGGGGCGGGGGAACACAGATACGCAGTATTTT. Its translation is CASSLGRGNTDTQYF.

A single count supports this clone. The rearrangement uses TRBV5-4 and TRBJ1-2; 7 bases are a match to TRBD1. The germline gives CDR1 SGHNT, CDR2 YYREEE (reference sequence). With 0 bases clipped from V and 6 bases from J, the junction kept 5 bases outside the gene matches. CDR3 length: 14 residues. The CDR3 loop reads CASSLDRGSDGYTF. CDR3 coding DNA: TGTGCCAGCAGCTTGGACAGGGGTTCGGATGGCTACACCTTC.

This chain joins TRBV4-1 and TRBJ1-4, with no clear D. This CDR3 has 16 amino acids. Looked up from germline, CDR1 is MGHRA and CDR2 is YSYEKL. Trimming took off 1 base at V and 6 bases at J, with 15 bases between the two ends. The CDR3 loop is CASSQGSGSGDEKLFF. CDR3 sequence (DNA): TGCGCCAGCAGCCAAGGTTCAGGTTCGGGAGATGAAAAACTGTTTTTT.

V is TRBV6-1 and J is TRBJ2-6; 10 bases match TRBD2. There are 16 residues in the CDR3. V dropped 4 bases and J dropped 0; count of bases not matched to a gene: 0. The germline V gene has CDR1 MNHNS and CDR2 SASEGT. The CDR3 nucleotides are TGTGCCAGCAGTGGGACTAGCGGCTCTGGGGCCAACGTCCTGACTTTC. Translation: CASSGTSGSGANVLTF.

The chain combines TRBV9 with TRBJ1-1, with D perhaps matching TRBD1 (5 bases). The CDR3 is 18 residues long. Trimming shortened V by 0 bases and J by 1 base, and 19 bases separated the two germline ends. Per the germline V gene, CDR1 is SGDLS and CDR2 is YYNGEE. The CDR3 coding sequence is TGTGCCAGCAGCGTAGGCGTTGGGGCAGGGAAGGCGAACACTGAAGCTTTCTTT. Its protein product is CASSVGVGAGKANTEAFF. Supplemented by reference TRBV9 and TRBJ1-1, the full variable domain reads DSGVTQTPKHLITATGQRVTLRCSPRSGDLSVYWYQQSLDQGLQFLIQYYNGEERAKGNILERFSAQQFPDLHSELNLSSLELGDSALYFCASSVGVGAGKANTEAFFGQGTRLTVV.

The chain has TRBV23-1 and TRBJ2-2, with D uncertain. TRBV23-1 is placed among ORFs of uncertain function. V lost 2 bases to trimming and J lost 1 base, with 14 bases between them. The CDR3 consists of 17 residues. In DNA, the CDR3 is TGCGCCAGCAGTCAACCCCCCTCTACCGAGAACACCGGGGAGCTGTTTTTT. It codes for CASSQPPSTENTGELFF.

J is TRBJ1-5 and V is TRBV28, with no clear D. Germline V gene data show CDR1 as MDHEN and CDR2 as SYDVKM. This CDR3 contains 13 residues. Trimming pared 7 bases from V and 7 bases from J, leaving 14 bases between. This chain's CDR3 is CASTLGSGQPQHF. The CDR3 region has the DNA TGTGCCAGCACCCTTGGGTCCGGGCAGCCCCAGCATTTT.

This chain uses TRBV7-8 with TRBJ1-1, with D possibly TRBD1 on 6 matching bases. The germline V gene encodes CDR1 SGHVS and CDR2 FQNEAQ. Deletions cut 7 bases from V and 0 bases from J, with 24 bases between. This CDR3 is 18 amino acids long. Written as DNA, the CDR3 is TGTGCCAGCACCGACTATATGGGGGCCTGGCCCATGAACACTGAAGCTTTCTTT. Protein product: CASTDYMGAWPMNTEAFF.